These 20 T cell receptor beta chains were sequenced from one sample in a study of somatic mutations in cytotoxic T cells in rheumatoid arthritis. This table comes from immunoSEQ multiplex PCR, and its TCRdb copy is limited to in-frame clones, with some not included. The sample contains 20,000 to 25,000 clones, around 75% of which appear only once. Sequenced input: CD8+ T cells sorted from blood. These receptors originate from an adult with rheumatoid arthritis.

The V and J genes are TRBV19 and TRBJ1-5; D ambiguous. The CDR3 covers 15 residues. Trimming removed 5 bases at V and 0 bases at J, with 11 bases between. Germline V lookup: CDR1 LNHDA, CDR2 SQIVND (reference sequence). The chain's CDR3 is CASSDRPYSNQPQHF. CDR3 nucleotide sequence: TGTGCCAGTAGTGACCGGCCGTATAGCAATCAGCCCCAGCATTTT. Variable domain in full (rest from reference TRBV19 and TRBJ1-5): DGGITQSPKYLFRKEGQNVTLSCEQNLNHDAMYWYRQDPGQGLRLIYYSQIVNDFQKGDIAEGYSVSREKKESFPLTVTSAQKNPTAFYLCASSDRPYSNQPQHFGDGTRLSIL.

The rearrangement joins TRBV4-2 to TRBJ2-2; D perhaps matches TRBD1 (6 bases). The V gene lost 4 bases and the J gene lost 0 bases, with 9 bases spanning the gap. The CDR3 is 15 amino acids. Germline values: CDR1 LGHNA, CDR2 YNFKEQ. The CDR3 protein is CASSRGGTNTGELFF. The CDR3 DNA reads TGTGCCAGCAGCCGAGGGGGAACGAACACCGGGGAGCTGTTTTTT.

The chain joins TRBV9 to TRBJ1-2; D gene uncertain. The V end lost 4 bases, the J end lost 3 bases, and 16 bases lay between the germline ends. Germline V gene lookup returns CDR1 SGDLS and CDR2 YYNGEE. The CDR3 length is 15 residues. CDR3 DNA sequence: TGTGCCAGCAGCAAGGGCCAGGCGGGCTACTATGGCTACACCTTC. Protein sequence: CASSKGQAGYYGYTF. Full variable domain (rest looked up from reference TRBV9 and TRBJ1-2): DSGVTQTPKHLITATGQRVTLRCSPRSGDLSVYWYQQSLDQGLQFLIQYYNGEERAKGNILERFSAQQFPDLHSELNLSSLELGDSALYFCASSKGQAGYYGYTFGSGTRLTVV.

CDR3 loop: CASSVGGGADYGYTF. The CDR3 region has the DNA TGTGCCAGCAGTGTGGGGGGGGGCGCAGACTATGGCTACACCTTC. The chain couples TRBV2 to TRBJ1-2, with D possibly TRBD1 on 6 matching bases. Trimming pared 4 bases from V and 3 bases from J, leaving 15 bases between. Germline V gene lookup returns CDR1 SNHLY and CDR2 FYNNEI. The CDR3 has 15 residues.

The chain joins TRBV2 to TRBJ2-7; 8 bases align to TRBD2. Germline V gives CDR1 SNHLY, CDR2 FYNNEI. This CDR3 comprises 17 residues. J lost 1 base, V lost 1 base, and 9 bases had no gene match. The CDR3 sequence is CASSEGGWGGRSYEQYF. The CDR3 region has the DNA TGTGCCAGCAGTGAAGGCGGCTGGGGCGGGAGGTCCTACGAGCAGTACTTC.

The V gene is TRBV9, the J gene TRBJ2-3; 7 bases map to TRBD1. Germline assignment: CDR1 SGDLS and CDR2 YYNGEE. The CDR3 sequence is 15 residues long. The V and J ends lost 4 bases and 2 bases, in that order; junction bases with no gene match: 7. The CDR3, as DNA: TGTGCCAGCAGCCCTTGGGACAGAGCCACAGATACGCAGTATTTT. Translated: CASSPWDRATDTQYF.

As for this clone: This same CDR3 is encoded by further DNA sequences in the sample. The chain employs TRBV9 and TRBJ1-5, with D unresolved. The CDR3 sequence is 15 residues long. V was pared by 0 bases and J by 1 base, with 8 bases between. CDR1 is SGDLS and CDR2 is YYNGEE in the germline V gene. In DNA, the CDR3 is TGTGCCAGCAGCGTAGATGGAGGGAGCAATCAGCCCCAGCATTTT. It yields the protein CASSVDGGSNQPQHF.

The chain uses TRBV6-1 and TRBJ1-1, with D uncertain. V was trimmed by 1 base and J by 1 base, leaving 10 bases between them. The CDR3 length is 15 residues. Germline values: CDR1 MNHNS, CDR2 SASEGT. This chain's CDR3 is CASSEGHHENTEAFF. The CDR3 DNA follows: TGTGCCAGCAGTGAAGGGCACCACGAGAACACTGAAGCTTTCTTT.

The chain joins TRBV9 to TRBJ2-7, with 9 bases aligning to TRBD1. With 3 bases clipped from V and 3 bases from J, the junction kept 7 bases outside the gene matches. CDR1 is SGDLS, CDR2 YYNGEE, per germline. This CDR3 is 15 amino acids long. CDR3 bases: TGTGCCAGCAGCGCCTCCGGGACAGGGATCTACGAGCAGTACTTC. Its protein is CASSASGTGIYEQYF.

The chain links TRBV10-3 to TRBJ1-4; D remains ambiguous. CDR3 length: 11 amino acids. Germline V gene sequence: CDR1 ENHRY, CDR2 SYGVKD. The V end lost 10 bases, the J end lost 4 bases, and 7 bases lay between the germline ends. CDR3 bases: TGTGCCACCCTGCATAATGAAAAACTGTTTTTT. Amino acid sequence: CATLHNEKLFF.

The chain links TRBV7-9 to TRBJ2-5; TRBD1 matches at 10 bases. The junction had 5 bases not matched to a gene; V was cut back by 4 bases and J by 3 bases. Germline loops: CDR1 SEHNR, CDR2 FQNEAQ (reference sequence). The CDR3 has 15 amino acids. CDR3 DNA sequence: TGTGCCAGCAGCTCGGGACAGGGGACGAAAGAGACCCAGTACTTC. This codes for CASSSGQGTKETQYF.

V usage is TRBV7-2 and J usage is TRBJ1-2; 7 nucleotides line up with TRBD1. With V trimmed by 3 bases and J by 3 bases, 4 bases remained unmatched. CDR1 SGHTA and CDR2 FQGNSA come from the germline V gene. The CDR3 contains 14 residues. The CDR3 nucleotides read TGTGCCAGCAGCTTGACAGGGACGGACTATGGCTACACCTTC. Translating it yields CASSLTGTDYGYTF.

This clone was counted between two and nine times. V gene TRBV2 combines with J gene TRBJ2-3; 12 nucleotides agree with TRBD2. The trim removed 7 bases at V and 6 bases at J, leaving 8 bases unmatched. This CDR3 has 15 amino acids. Germline assignment: CDR1 SNHLY and CDR2 FYNNEI. The CDR3 reads CASKSTSGSADTQYF. CDR3 coding DNA: TGTGCCAGCAAATCGACTAGCGGGAGCGCGGATACGCAGTATTTT. The whole variable domain, filled in from reference TRBV2 and TRBJ2-3, reads EPEVTQTPSHQVTQMGQEVILRCVPISNHLYFYWYRQILGQKVEFLVSFYNNEISEKSEIFDDQFSVERPDGSNFTLKIRSTKLEDSAMYFCASKSTSGSADTQYFGPGTRLTVL.

The chain recombines TRBV21-1 with TRBJ2-3; the tabulated D call, TRBD1, remains unverified against the DNA. TRBV21-1 constitutes a pseudogene. The CDR3 is made up of 15 amino acids. The CDR3 coding sequence is TGTGCCAGCAGCAAAGGCGCAGGGGACACAGATACGCAGTATTTT. Its translation: CASSKGAGDTDTQYF.

This clone was detected only once. The V gene is TRBV25-1, the J gene TRBJ1-3; D uncertain. Looked up from germline, CDR1 is MGHDK and CDR2 is SYGVNS. The CDR3 runs 15 residues. Trimming removed 3 bases at V and 2 bases at J, with 11 bases between. Written as DNA, the CDR3 is TGTGCCAGCAGTGACGAGGGTTTGACTGGAAACACCATATATTTT. Translation gives CASSDEGLTGNTIYF.

This clone was detected only once. The chain links TRBV7-8 to TRBJ1-6; a weak D match, TRBD1 (5 bases). Trimming took off 8 bases at V and 10 bases at J, with 21 bases between the two ends. The CDR3 covers 15 residues. The germline gives CDR1 SGHVS, CDR2 FQNEAQ. The CDR3 coding sequence is TGTGCCAGCCGAGTGGGCGGGGGTCTGGGGTCACCCCTCCACTTT. The encoded protein is CASRVGGGLGSPLHF.

The chain employs TRBV7-9 and TRBJ2-5, with D possibly being TRBD1 (6 bases). There are 11 residues in the CDR3. Trimming took off 4 bases at V and 9 bases at J, with 9 bases between the two ends. Germline V gene sequence: CDR1 SEHNR, CDR2 FQNEAQ (reference sequence). CDR3 bases: TGTGCCAGCAGCTCAGGGGTGGCCCAGTACTTC. The encoded protein is CASSSGVAQYF.

CDR3 sequence reads: CASSSGLAGEAKNIQYF. The CDR3 DNA reads TGTGCCAGCAGCTCGGGACTAGCGGGGGAAGCCAAAAACATTCAGTACTTC. The J gene is TRBJ2-4, the V gene TRBV7-2, with 14 bases fitting TRBD2. CDR1 SGHTA and CDR2 FQGNSA come from the germline V gene. Germline trimming cut 4 bases from V and 0 bases from J; bases unmatched to any gene: 2. The CDR3 runs 17 residues.

V and J are TRBV6-5 and TRBJ1-1; no firm D call. The ends were cut back, 2 bases at V and 0 bases at J, with 4 bases in the middle. CDR3 length: 13 residues. The germline CDR1 and CDR2 sequences are MNHEY and SVGAGI. The CDR3 sequence: CASSYAVNTEAFF. The CDR3, as DNA: TGTGCCAGCAGTTACGCCGTGAACACTGAAGCTTTCTTT.

The rearrangement links TRBV21-1 to TRBJ1-3. TRBV21-1 is termed a pseudogene. The CDR3 sequence is 13 residues long. The CDR3 sequence: CASSGEGRNTIYF. DNA for the CDR3: TGTGCCAGCTCGGGGGAGGGAAGAAACACCATATATTTT.